The 24 T cell receptor beta chains listed next were all sequenced from one sample in a study of CD4 T cells in relation to SARS-CoV-2 and coronaviruses. These receptors have no identified antigens. The table came from immunoSEQ multiplex PCR; TCRdb's copy has only in-frame clones and leaves some out. The data hold 25,000 to 30,000 clones, with 74% observed a single time. The unexposed donors gave CD4+ T cells in about 2011-2018, prior to COVID-19. The cells were cultured for approximately 10 days before CD4+ T cells were isolated. Material for sequencing was CD4+ T cells from PBMCs, cultured in vitro. The receptors were gathered from a human donor in good health.

This clone was seen just once. The rearrangement uses TRBV12-5 and TRBJ1-1; D is undetermined. From germline, CDR1 is LGHNT and CDR2 FRNRAP. The germline V and J ends were trimmed by 1 base and 5 bases, with 11 bases remaining between them. The length of the CDR3 is 14 residues. CDR3 region: CASGLEREVTEAFF. As DNA, the CDR3 is TGTGCTAGTGGTTTGGAACGCGAGGTGACTGAAGCTTTCTTT.

The rearrangement uses TRBV5-3 and TRBJ1-2; 10 positions match TRBD1. TRBV5-3 qualifies as an ORF whose function is uncertain. V shed 0 bases, J shed 0 bases, and the junction held 8 bases outside the gene matches. This CDR3 contains 18 residues. The CDR3: CARSLGRDRGSANYGYTF. DNA for the CDR3: TGTGCCAGAAGCTTGGGGCGGGACAGGGGATCGGCTAACTATGGCTACACCTTC.

The rearrangement joins TRBV6-1 to TRBJ1-5; D gene unclear. This CDR3 is 15 amino acids long. Trimming left V 2 bases short and J 2 bases short, with 10 bases between. CDR1 and CDR2 (germline): MNHNS, SASEGT. The CDR3 loop is CASSETGGRNQPQHF. CDR3 nucleotide sequence: TGTGCCAGCAGTGAAACCGGAGGGCGCAATCAGCCCCAGCATTTT.

The chain combines TRBV7-2 with TRBJ1-5; D gene uncertain. Trimming took 1 base from V and 3 from J, leaving 4 bases between them. Germline V gene data show CDR1 as SGHTA and CDR2 as FQGNSA. CDR3 length: 13 amino acids. CDR3 in DNA: TGTGCCAGCAGCTTAGGAGTCAATCAGCCCCAGCATTTT. Translating it yields CASSLGVNQPQHF.

The rearrangement uses TRBV18 and TRBJ1-1; D uncertain. V dropped 0 bases and J dropped 5 bases, with 13 bases sitting between them. CDR1 is KGHSH and CDR2 is LQKENI in the germline V gene. This CDR3 comprises 15 residues. This CDR3 is CASSPPPPGRTEAFF. CDR3 nucleotides: TGTGCCAGCTCACCACCCCCACCCGGGAGGACTGAAGCTTTCTTT.

V and J are TRBV5-1 and TRBJ2-3; the match to TRBD1 covers 12 bases. This CDR3 spans 16 amino acids. V was pared by 3 bases and J by 6 bases, with 8 bases of the junction left unmatched. The germline V gene has CDR1 SGHRS and CDR2 YFSETQ. This CDR3 reads CASSSGQGAFGDTQYF. The CDR3 coding sequence is TGCGCCAGCAGCTCGGGACAGGGGGCGTTCGGGGATACGCAGTATTTT.

This rearrangement joins TRBV5-5 to TRBJ2-6, with D tentatively TRBD1 or TRBD2 (5 bases each). Germline V CDR1 and CDR2: SGHKS, YYEKEE (reference sequence). The CDR3 is 17 amino acids. V was cut by 4 bases and J by 0 bases, with 14 bases left in between. The CDR3 region is CASSPEGRVSGANVLTF. The CDR3 bases are TGTGCCAGCAGCCCAGAGGGGCGGGTCTCTGGGGCCAACGTCCTGACTTTC.

This clone was detected a few times. V gene TRBV9 combines with J gene TRBJ1-1; TRBD1 aligns across 8 bases. This CDR3 has 15 residues. Germline V gene sequence: CDR1 SGDLS, CDR2 YYNGEE. Trimming cost V 2 bases and J 5 bases; bases outside gene matches: 8. CDR3 coding DNA: TGTGCCAGCAGCGTTAGTTCACAGGGGGAAACTGAAGCTTTCTTT. It yields the protein CASSVSSQGETEAFF.

The chain combines TRBV6-6 with TRBJ1-3; tentative D call: TRBD1 (5 bases). This CDR3 spans 14 amino acids. Per the germline V gene, CDR1 is MNHNY and CDR2 is SVGAGI (reference sequence). Trimming pared 7 bases from V and 1 base from J, leaving 11 bases between. The CDR3 bases are TGTGCCAGCACAGGGTTGGGATCTGGAAACACCATATATTTT. As protein: CASTGLGSGNTIYF.

The CDR3 loop is CASSLDLGSTDTQYF. In DNA form, the CDR3 reads TGTGCCAGCAGCTTAGATCTCGGGAGCACAGATACGCAGTATTTT. The chain employs TRBV11-2 and TRBJ2-3, with D uncertain. CDR1 is SGHAT, CDR2 FQNNGV, per germline. V lost 0 bases, J lost 0 bases, and 7 bases lay in between. CDR3 length equals 15 residues.

This chain uses TRBV2 with TRBJ1-2; a weak D match, TRBD1 (5 bases). The CDR3 loop spans 15 amino acids. Trimming removed 7 bases at V and 2 bases at J, with 17 bases between. Germline V gene sequence: CDR1 SNHLY, CDR2 FYNNEI. The CDR3 spells CASNWLTGGNYGYTF. CDR3 bases: TGTGCCAGCAATTGGTTGACCGGGGGGAACTATGGCTACACCTTC.

The genes are TRBV27 and TRBJ1-2; 10 bases fit TRBD1. The germline CDR1 and CDR2 sequences are MNHEY and SMNVEV (reference sequence). V was pared by 5 bases and J by 7 bases, with 7 bases of the junction left unmatched. The CDR3 loop spans 14 amino acids. This chain's CDR3 is CASSPRQGAGGYTF. CDR3 bases: TGTGCCAGCAGTCCTCGACAGGGGGCTGGTGGCTACACCTTC.

The chain couples TRBV15 to TRBJ2-3; 7 positions match TRBD2. Germline trimming cut 5 bases from V and 1 base from J; bases unmatched to any gene: 3. The CDR3 sequence is 14 residues long. Germline V gene data show CDR1 as LNHNV and CDR2 as YYDKDF (reference sequence). CDR3 DNA sequence: TGTGCCACCAGCGGTCTAGCGGGCACAGATACGCAGTATTTT. Translation: CATSGLAGTDTQYF.

The chain joins TRBV11-2 to TRBJ2-3, with a tentative D call TRBD2 (6 bases). This CDR3 is 17 amino acids long. Germline lookup yields CDR1 SGHAT and CDR2 FQNNGV. V lost 5 bases and J lost 0, with 18 bases in between. The CDR3 reads CASSAAGFGGSTDTQYF. CDR3 in DNA: TGTGCCAGCAGCGCGGCAGGGTTCGGGGGAAGCACAGATACGCAGTATTTT.

This chain connects TRBV14 to TRBJ2-2, with 9 bases lining up with TRBD2. V shed 2 bases and J 3 bases; nucleotides not matched to a gene: 1. The length of the CDR3 is 15 residues. CDR1 SGHDN and CDR2 FVKESK come from the germline V gene. CDR3 in DNA: TGTGCCAGCAGCCAACTAGCGGGACACACCGGGGAGCTGTTTTTT. Protein sequence: CASSQLAGHTGELFF.

With respect to this clone: The same CDR3 also results from other DNA sequences found in this sample. The genes are TRBV29-1 and TRBJ1-3; D uncertain. Trimming took off 5 bases at V and 3 bases at J, with 5 bases between the two ends. Germline V gives CDR1 SQVTM, CDR2 ANQGSEA. This CDR3 spans 11 amino acids. The CDR3 DNA reads TGCAGCGTTCTGGTTGGAAACACCATATATTTT. As protein: CSVLVGNTIYF. The complete variable domain, with remaining parts taken from reference TRBV29-1 and TRBJ1-3, reads SAVISQKPSRDICQRGTSLTIQCQVDSQVTMMFWYRQQPGQSLTLIATANQGSEATYESGFVIDKFPISRPNLTFSTLTVSNMSPEDSSIYLCSVLVGNTIYFGEGSWLTVV.

CDR3 sequence: CASSSGGSLGYGYTF. The CDR3 DNA is TGTGCCAGCAGTTCGGGTGGGTCCCTGGGGTATGGCTACACCTTC. The chain carries TRBV27 and TRBJ1-2; the D is unclear. V dropped 4 bases and J dropped 5 bases, with 17 bases sitting between them. The CDR3 contains 15 residues. Germline loops: CDR1 MNHEY, CDR2 SMNVEV (reference sequence).

This clone showed up just a few times. V is TRBV2 and J is TRBJ2-1; D unclear. The CDR3 extends over 13 amino acids. V was pared by 5 bases and J by 6 bases, with 11 bases between. CDR1 and CDR2 from the germline V gene are SNHLY and FYNNEI. CDR3 DNA: TGTGCCAGCAGTTTGGAGACGGGCAATGAGCAGTTCTTC. This codes for CASSLETGNEQFF. Variable domain in full (rest from reference TRBV2 and TRBJ2-1): EPEVTQTPSHQVTQMGQEVILRCVPISNHLYFYWYRQILGQKVEFLVSFYNNEISEKSEIFDDQFSVERPDGSNFTLKIRSTKLEDSAMYFCASSLETGNEQFFGPGTRLTVL.

This chain links TRBV6-5 with TRBJ2-1; unclear D gene. Germline-derived CDR1 and CDR2 are MNHEY and SVGAGI. The CDR3 runs 13 residues. The V end was cut by 2 bases, the J end by 3 bases, with 5 bases between. CDR3 sequence (DNA): TGTGCCAGCAGTTACGACGGCTACAATGAGCAGTTCTTC. Translation: CASSYDGYNEQFF.

V is TRBV13 and J is TRBJ2-7; D remains unclear. Germline V CDR1 and CDR2: PRHDT, FYEKMQ (reference sequence). Trimming took 4 bases from V and 1 from J, leaving 11 bases between them. The CDR3 spans 14 residues. The CDR3 loop reads CASSYKWSSYEQYF. In DNA, the CDR3 is TGTGCCAGCAGCTACAAGTGGTCGTCCTACGAGCAGTACTTC.

V is TRBV19 and J is TRBJ1-4; D call uncertain. Germline V CDR1 and CDR2: LNHDA, SQIVND (reference sequence). The CDR3 contains 17 residues. Trimming removed 5 bases from V and 0 bases from J, with 16 bases in between. CDR3 coding DNA: TGTGCCAGTAGTCCCCCCGGTGGCCGTGCAACTAATGAAAAACTGTTTTTT. It yields the protein CASSPPGGRATNEKLFF.

CDR3: CASSDVGRAGEQYF. The DNA for the CDR3 is TGTGCCAGCAGTGATGTCGGGAGGGCGGGGGAGCAGTACTTC. The chain uses TRBV6-2 or TRBV6-3 and TRBJ2-7, with 8 nucleotides matching TRBD2. This CDR3 has 14 residues. J was trimmed by 7 bases and V by 5 bases; bases with no gene match: 10. The germline V gene has CDR1 MNHEY and CDR2 SVGEGT.

The V gene is TRBV3-1 (or the pseudogene TRBV3-2), the J gene TRBJ1-1; no clear D gene. The CDR3 covers 15 residues. In germline, CDR1 is LGHDT, CDR2 YNNKEL (reference sequence). The ends were cut back, 3 bases at V and 4 bases at J, with 15 bases in the middle. As DNA, the CDR3 is TGTGCCAGCAGCCAGCTCTCGGTGGAGGGCACTGAAGCTTTCTTT. Translating gives CASSQLSVEGTEAFF.

The rearrangement links TRBV4-3 to TRBJ2-7; D is undetermined. Germline V gene lookup returns CDR1 LGHNA and CDR2 YSLEER. V was clipped by 1 base and J by 0 bases, with 7 bases between them. The CDR3 is 14 residues long. As DNA, the CDR3 is TGCGCCAGCAGCCAAGTGGGGAACTCCTACGAGCAGTACTTC. Translation gives CASSQVGNSYEQYF.